The subject of this entry is one TCR beta chain. The data were produced by immunoSEQ multiplex PCR, yet TCRdb's version contains in-frame clones alone and is incomplete. The table includes under 250,000 clones, roughly 87% detected once. The CDR3 runs 14 residues. The germline V and J ends were trimmed by 4 bases and 8 bases, with 16 bases remaining between them. Germline V gene data show CDR1 as SGHRS and CDR2 as YFSETQ. This sample was included in a study of blood T cell repertoires in COVID-19. Study-level information: T cells, B-cell-depleted T cells, or PBMCs supplied cDNA or gDNA.

The rearrangement links TRBV5-1 to TRBJ1-3, with D unresolved. Sequencing was performed on peripheral blood. The receptor was derived from a man between 18 and 29 years old with active or convalescent COVID-19. Written as DNA, the CDR3 is TGCGCCAGCAGCCCCCGCGAGGGAGGCCACACCATATATTTT. Residues: CASSPREGGHTIYF.